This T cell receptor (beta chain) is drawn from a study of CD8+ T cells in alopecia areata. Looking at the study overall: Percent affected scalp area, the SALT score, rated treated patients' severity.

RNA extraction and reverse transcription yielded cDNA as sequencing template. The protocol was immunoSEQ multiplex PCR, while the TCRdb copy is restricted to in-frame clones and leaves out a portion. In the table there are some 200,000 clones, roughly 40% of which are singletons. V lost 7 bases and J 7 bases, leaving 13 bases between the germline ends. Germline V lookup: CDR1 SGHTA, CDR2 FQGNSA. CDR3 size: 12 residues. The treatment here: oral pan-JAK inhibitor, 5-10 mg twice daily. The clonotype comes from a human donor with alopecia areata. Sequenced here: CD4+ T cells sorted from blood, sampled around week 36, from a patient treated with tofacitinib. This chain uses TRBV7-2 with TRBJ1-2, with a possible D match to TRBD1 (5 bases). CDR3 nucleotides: TGTGCCAGCAACCCTGGGGGGGGTGGCTACACCTTC. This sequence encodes CASNPGGGGYTF.